These 27 T cell receptor beta chains came from one sample sequenced in a study of T-cell memory formation after mild COVID-19 (dated by TCRdb to the early 2020s). To prepare the library, 5' RACE was applied. Instrument on record: Illumina NovaSeq 6000. TCRdb trimmed public reads at Q25 via fastp, called clones via MiXCR and kept in-frame beta chains. Each CDR3 protein appears once, grouped with its most common genes and DNA. The sample records 200,000 to 250,000 distinct CDR3 sequences, roughly 9.4% of which are singletons. Together, the top ten hold around 23% of the sample. Sequenced input: PBMCs or a T cell subset sorted from them (not recorded which). All receptors derive from a man aged 18 to 29 who had mild COVID-19 (a few samples of this study predate the infection). The sample titles of this study are shuffled in the database, so cell type and time point are left out; the donor was told from shared clones.

This chain joins TRBV7-2 and TRBJ2-6; 8 bases fit TRBD1. J lost 2 bases, V lost 4 bases, and 4 bases had no gene match. CDR3 size: 16 residues. The germline V gene encodes CDR1 SGHTA and CDR2 FQGNSA. CDR3 loop: CASSSGTGAGANVLTF. In nucleotides, the CDR3 is TGTGCCAGCAGCTCAGGGACAGGAGCTGGGGCCAACGTCCTGACTTTC.

The CDR3 here is CASSRPGTGVTDTQYF. The DNA for the CDR3 is TGCGCCAGCAGCCGCCCCGGGACAGGGGTTACAGATACGCAGTATTTT. J is TRBJ2-3 and V is TRBV4-1; TRBD1 matches 10 bases. The V gene end was trimmed by 4 bases and the J gene end by 3 bases; junction bases not matched to a gene: 7. This CDR3 has 16 residues. Germline loops: CDR1 MGHRA, CDR2 YSYEKL.

This clonotype was observed many times. The chain has TRBV24-1 and TRBJ2-1; 8 bases align to TRBD1. The trim removed 2 bases at V and 6 bases at J, leaving 8 bases unmatched. The length of the CDR3 is 16 residues. Germline values: CDR1 KGHDR, CDR2 SFDVKD. The CDR3, as DNA: TGTGCCACCAGTGATTCGAGGCAGGGGGCAAGCAATGAGCAGTTCTTC. It yields the protein CATSDSRQGASNEQFF.

This clonotype occurred a few times. The V call is TRBV5-1, the J call TRBJ2-3; maybe TRBD2 (5 bases). Germline CDR1 and CDR2: SGHRS and YFSETQ. Trimming left V 0 bases short and J 0 bases short, with 11 bases between. The CDR3 covers 16 residues. The chain's CDR3 is CASSLAIAGSTDTQYF. The DNA for the CDR3 is TGCGCCAGCAGCTTGGCAATTGCGGGTAGCACAGATACGCAGTATTTT.

This rearrangement joins TRBV9 to TRBJ2-2; D is possibly TRBD1 (6 bases). Germline assignment: CDR1 SGDLS and CDR2 YYNGEE. The CDR3 consists of 16 residues. V was trimmed by 3 bases and J by 3 bases, leaving 15 bases between them. The CDR3 region is CASSGTGIEDTGELFF. CDR3 coding DNA: TGTGCCAGCAGCGGTACAGGGATCGAGGACACCGGGGAGCTGTTTTTT.

This clonotype has a handful of counts. This chain connects TRBV12-3 or TRBV12-4 to TRBJ2-3; D is possibly TRBD2 (6 bases). The CDR3 is 14 amino acids. CDR3 region: CAIGGLTRTDTQYF. CDR3 sequence (DNA): TGTGCTATCGGTGGACTAACAAGAACAGATACGCAGTATTTT.

The chain has TRBV24-1 and TRBJ2-3; 9 bases are a match to TRBD1. J lost 3 bases, V lost 3 bases, and 6 bases had no gene match. Per the germline V gene, CDR1 is KGHDR and CDR2 is SFDVKD. The CDR3 spans 16 residues. The CDR3 spells CATSDAGTGLTDTQYF. The CDR3, as DNA: TGTGCCACCAGTGATGCCGGGACAGGGCTAACAGATACGCAGTATTTT.

The rearrangement links TRBV7-9 to TRBJ2-5; D is unclear. The CDR3 has 12 residues. Germline V gives CDR1 SEHNR, CDR2 FQNEAQ (reference sequence). Trimming stripped 6 bases from V and 6 bases from J, with 11 bases between. This CDR3 reads CASSEGVKTQYF. The DNA of the CDR3 is TGTGCCAGCAGTGAAGGAGTGAAGACCCAGTACTTC.

This clonotype was detected only a few times. V and J are TRBV5-1 and TRBJ2-3; D is perhaps TRBD2 (8 bases). V was trimmed by 5 bases and J by 3 bases, leaving 16 bases between them. There are 15 residues in the CDR3. CDR1 is SGHRS and CDR2 is YFSETQ in the germline V gene. Here the CDR3 reads CASRGTAGATDTQYF. For the CDR3, the DNA is TGCGCCAGCAGAGGGACAGCGGGGGCAACAGATACGCAGTATTTT.

This clonotype was seen at least ten times. This chain joins TRBV7-2 and TRBJ2-4, with 10 bases matching TRBD1. Germline V gene sequence: CDR1 SGHTA, CDR2 FQGNSA. There are 14 residues in the CDR3. Trimming cost V 5 bases and J 7 bases; bases outside gene matches: 5. CDR3 in DNA: TGTGCCAGCAGCACAAGACAGGGGGCGAACATTCAGTACTTC. Protein product: CASSTRQGANIQYF.

This clonotype was detected only a few times. The chain has TRBV3-1 and TRBJ2-7; no clear D gene. In germline, CDR1 is LGHDT, CDR2 YNNKEL (reference sequence). CDR3 length: 13 amino acids. Trimming removed 0 bases at V and 6 bases at J, with 9 bases between. CDR3 sequence reads: CASSQDFRREQYF. CDR3 bases: TGTGCCAGCAGCCAAGATTTTCGTCGCGAGCAGTACTTC.

This clonotype turned up a few times. The rearrangement joins TRBV12-3 or TRBV12-4 to TRBJ1-5, with D uncertain. This CDR3 comprises 12 residues. Trimming stripped 7 bases from V and 3 bases from J, with 7 bases between. CDR3 amino acids: CASKEANQPQHF. CDR3 DNA: TGTGCCAGCAAGGAAGCCAATCAGCCCCAGCATTTT.

The J gene is TRBJ2-3, the V gene TRBV9, with TRBD2 matching over 8 bases. Germline lookup yields CDR1 SGDLS and CDR2 YYNGEE. V was clipped by 3 bases and J by 3 bases; unmatched bases: 9. The CDR3 covers 16 residues. The CDR3 protein is CASSATQGLVTDTQYF. DNA of the CDR3: TGTGCCAGCAGCGCTACCCAGGGACTAGTGACAGATACGCAGTATTTT.

CDR3 amino acids: CASSHGTEGDTQYF. The CDR3 bases are TGCGCCAGCAGCCACGGGACAGAGGGCGATACGCAGTATTTT. The J gene is TRBJ2-3, the V gene TRBV5-1, with 7 bases aligning to TRBD1. Germline loops: CDR1 SGHRS, CDR2 YFSETQ. The junction had 8 bases not matched to a gene; V was cut back by 4 bases and J by 6 bases. CDR3 size: 14 residues.

Only a few counts were recorded for this clonotype. CDR3 nucleotides: TGTGCCAGCAGCACCGGGCCGAACCTACTCCAAGAGACCCAGTACTTC. It yields the protein CASSTGPNLLQETQYF. V usage is TRBV7-9 and J usage is TRBJ2-5; D unclear. The CDR3 consists of 16 residues. With 5 bases removed from V and 1 base from J, the gap between germline ends came to 17 bases. The germline V gene has CDR1 SEHNR and CDR2 FQNEAQ (reference sequence).

The chain carries TRBV5-1 and TRBJ2-1, with a tentative D call TRBD1 (5 bases). The CDR3 sequence is 15 residues long. V was shortened by 0 bases and J by 6 bases, with 13 bases between the two germline ends. Germline lookup yields CDR1 SGHRS and CDR2 YFSETQ. CDR3 sequence: CASSLGQCLPNEQFF. Here the CDR3 DNA reads TGCGCCAGCAGCTTGGGACAGTGTCTCCCCAATGAGCAGTTCTTC.

This clonotype was detected a few times. The chain links TRBV7-2 to TRBJ1-1; no firm D call. Trimming left V 5 bases short and J 2 bases short, with 12 bases between. This CDR3 is 14 amino acids long. CDR1 and CDR2 (germline): SGHTA, FQGNSA. The CDR3 sequence is CASSPTFINTEAFF. CDR3 nucleotide sequence: TGTGCCAGCAGCCCCACGTTTATCAACACTGAAGCTTTCTTT.

J is TRBJ1-4 and V is TRBV9; TRBD1 matches 8 bases. CDR3 length: 15 residues. From germline, CDR1 is SGDLS and CDR2 YYNGEE. Germline trimming cut 3 bases from V and 3 bases from J; bases unmatched to any gene: 4. The CDR3: CASSAQTGANEKLFF. The CDR3 coding sequence is TGTGCCAGCAGCGCTCAGACAGGGGCTAATGAAAAACTGTTTTTT.

The rearrangement uses TRBV6-1 and TRBJ1-5; D ambiguous. Trimming cost V 6 bases and J 5 bases, with 11 bases left between them. The CDR3 sequence is 13 residues long. CDR1 is MNHNS and CDR2 is SASEGT in the germline V gene. The DNA for the CDR3 is TGTGCCAGCAGACGGGCGGGATATCAGCCCCAGCATTTT. Amino acids: CASRRAGYQPQHF.

This clonotype showed up just a few times. The chain uses TRBV11-2 and TRBJ1-1, with no clear D. From germline, CDR1 is SGHAT and CDR2 FQNNGV. The V gene lost 4 bases and the J gene lost 0 bases, with 12 bases spanning the gap. The CDR3 is 15 amino acids. In DNA form, the CDR3 reads TGTGCCAGCAGCTCGAGGGCTTCTGTGAACACTGAAGCTTTCTTT. Its translation: CASSSRASVNTEAFF.

This clonotype was counted only a few times. The V gene is TRBV11-2, the J gene TRBJ2-1; a possible D gene is TRBD1 (6 bases). This CDR3 comprises 12 residues. The germline V gene has CDR1 SGHAT and CDR2 FQNNGV. V dropped 7 bases and J dropped 9 bases, with 13 bases sitting between them. The CDR3 DNA reads TGTGCCAGCATCCCAGGGGTAGGTGAGCAGTTCTTC. It translates to CASIPGVGEQFF. Together with reference TRBV11-2 and TRBJ2-1, the CDR3 gives the full variable domain: EAGVAQSPRYKIIEKRQSVAFWCNPISGHATLYWYQQILGQGPKLLIQFQNNGVVDDSQLPKDRFSAERLKGVDSTLKIQPAKLEDSAVYLCASIPGVGEQFFGPGTRLTVL.

Here the CDR3 DNA reads TGCAGTGCCGCGGACAAATTGGATGAGCAGTTCTTC. Amino acid sequence: CSAADKLDEQFF. The V gene is TRBV20-1, the J gene TRBJ2-1; possibly TRBD1 for D (5 bases). V gave up 6 bases and J gave up 8 bases, with 14 bases separating them. CDR3 length: 12 residues. The V gene's germline CDR1 is DFQATT and CDR2 SNEGSKA (reference sequence).

The gene calls are TRBV24-1 and TRBJ2-3; TRBD2 matches 7 bases. The V segment lost 4 bases and the J segment 3 bases; nucleotides outside the gene matches: 3. There are 14 residues in the CDR3. CDR1 is KGHDR, CDR2 SFDVKD, per germline. The CDR3 nucleotides are TGTGCCACCAGTGACGGGGGGATAACAGATACGCAGTATTTT. This codes for CATSDGGITDTQYF.

This chain connects TRBV19 to TRBJ1-5; 9 bases map to TRBD1. The CDR3 spans 12 residues. Trimming cost V 9 bases and J 9 bases; bases outside gene matches: 6. CDR1 is LNHDA, CDR2 SQIVND, per germline (reference sequence). CDR3 in DNA: TGTGCCAGCGGGACAGGGTCCCGGCCCCAGCATTTT. It encodes CASGTGSRPQHF.

The J gene is TRBJ1-1, the V gene TRBV6-1, with D possibly TRBD1 on 5 matching bases. The V gene lost 6 bases and the J gene lost 4 bases, with 15 bases spanning the gap. Germline V gives CDR1 MNHNS, CDR2 SASEGT. The CDR3 covers 14 residues. The CDR3 loop reads CASSPGAPGTEAFF. The CDR3 nucleotides are TGTGCCAGCAGCCCCGGGGCCCCGGGCACTGAAGCTTTCTTT.

V and J are TRBV18 and TRBJ2-5; 9 nucleotides line up with TRBD1. This CDR3 spans 17 amino acids. Germline CDR1 and CDR2: KGHSH and LQKENI. J lost 4 bases, V lost 3 bases, and 12 bases had no gene match. The CDR3 is CASSPIHGTGSTETQYF. In DNA, the CDR3 is TGTGCCAGCTCACCTATTCACGGGACAGGGTCCACAGAGACCCAGTACTTC.

The genes are TRBV2 and TRBJ1-2; D gene unclear. Trimming cost V 6 bases and J 8 bases, with 16 bases left between them. Germline CDR1 is SNHLY and CDR2 is FYNNEI. The CDR3 sequence is 13 residues long. CDR3: CASRSILIGGYTF. In nucleotides, the CDR3 is TGTGCCAGCAGGTCCATACTCATTGGCGGCTACACCTTC.